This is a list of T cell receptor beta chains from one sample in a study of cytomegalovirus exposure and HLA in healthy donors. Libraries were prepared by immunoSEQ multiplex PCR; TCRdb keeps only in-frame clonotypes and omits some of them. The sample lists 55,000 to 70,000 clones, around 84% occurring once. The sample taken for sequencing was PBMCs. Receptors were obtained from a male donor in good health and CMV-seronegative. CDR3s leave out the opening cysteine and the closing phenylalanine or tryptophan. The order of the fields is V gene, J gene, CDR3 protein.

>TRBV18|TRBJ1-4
ASSPLQGLGEKLF
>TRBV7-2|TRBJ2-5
ASSRAGTSDETQY
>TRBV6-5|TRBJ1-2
ASRQTGYGYT
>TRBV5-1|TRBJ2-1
ASSLNWASGGDEQF
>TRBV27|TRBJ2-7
ASSYRQDRDSFSYEQY
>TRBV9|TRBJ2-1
ASSVVGGFINNEQF
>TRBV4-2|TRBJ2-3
ASSHGTSGGNTDTQY
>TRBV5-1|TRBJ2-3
ATRQGGDTDTQY
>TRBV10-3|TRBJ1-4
AISESSGEKLF
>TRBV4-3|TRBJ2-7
ASSQESRRGSEQY
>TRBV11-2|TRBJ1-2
ASSLGGGGYT
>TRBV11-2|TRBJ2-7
ASSPGTGAYEQY
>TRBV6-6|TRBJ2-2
ASSRLDTGELF
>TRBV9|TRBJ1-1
ASSVVGTTIMNTEAF
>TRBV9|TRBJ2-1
ASSVVLAGSYNEQF
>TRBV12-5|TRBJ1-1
ASGWGTVNTEAF
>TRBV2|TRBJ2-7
ASSQRGAVYEQY
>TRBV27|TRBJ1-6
ASAWGLNSPLH
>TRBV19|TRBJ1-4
ASSLPQGGANEKLF
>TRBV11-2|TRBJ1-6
ASNNDRDGNSPLH
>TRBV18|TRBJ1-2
ASSTGGGGYT
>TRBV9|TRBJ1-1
ASSVATGVNTEAF
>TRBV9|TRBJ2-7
ASSESGGSYEQY
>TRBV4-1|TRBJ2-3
ASSQTMSGVISTDTQY
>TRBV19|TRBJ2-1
ASSIGREAVYNEQF
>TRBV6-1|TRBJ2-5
ASRPLAGAQETQY
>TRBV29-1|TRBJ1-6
SVALIGGSPLH
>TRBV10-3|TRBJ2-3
AIGTGDDTQY
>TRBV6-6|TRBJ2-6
ASSYSRSSGANVLT
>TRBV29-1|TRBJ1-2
SVSGQGAGGYT
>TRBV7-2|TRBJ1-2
ASSLGSGGIST
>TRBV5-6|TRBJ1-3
ASSWNRPSSGNTIY